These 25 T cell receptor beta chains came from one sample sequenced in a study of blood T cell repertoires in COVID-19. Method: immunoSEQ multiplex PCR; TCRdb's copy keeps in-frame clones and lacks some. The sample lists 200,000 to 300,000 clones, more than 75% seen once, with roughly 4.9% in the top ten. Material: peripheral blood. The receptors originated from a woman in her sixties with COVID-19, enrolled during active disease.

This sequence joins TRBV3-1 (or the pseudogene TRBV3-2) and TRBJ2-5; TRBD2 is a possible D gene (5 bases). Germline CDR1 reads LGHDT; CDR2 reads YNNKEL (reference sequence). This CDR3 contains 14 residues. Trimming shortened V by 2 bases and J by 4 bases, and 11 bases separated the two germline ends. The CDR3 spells CASSQSVLVETQYF. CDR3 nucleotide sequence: TGTGCCAGCAGCCAATCGGTACTAGTAGAGACCCAGTACTTC.

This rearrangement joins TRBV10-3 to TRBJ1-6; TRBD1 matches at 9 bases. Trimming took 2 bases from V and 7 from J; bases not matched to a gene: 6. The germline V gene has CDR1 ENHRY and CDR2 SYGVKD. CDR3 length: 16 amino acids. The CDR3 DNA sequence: TGTGCCATCAGTGAGAGGCTGGACAGGGGCAATTCACCCCTCCACTTT. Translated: CAISERLDRGNSPLHF.

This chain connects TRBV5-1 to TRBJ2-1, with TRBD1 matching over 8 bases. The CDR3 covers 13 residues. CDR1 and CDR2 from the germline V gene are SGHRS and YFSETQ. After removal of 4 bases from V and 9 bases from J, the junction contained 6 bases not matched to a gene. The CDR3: CASSILQGVEQFF. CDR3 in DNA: TGCGCCAGCAGCATCTTACAGGGGGTTGAGCAGTTCTTC.

The CDR3 loop is CASSIVTGIFAEAFF. CDR3 nucleotide sequence: TGTGCCAGTAGTATAGTTACGGGGATTTTCGCTGAAGCTTTCTTT. The genes are TRBV19 and TRBJ1-1; D not certain. CDR1 LNHDA and CDR2 SQIVND come from the germline V gene (reference sequence). The CDR3 has 15 amino acids. V dropped 1 base and J dropped 6 bases, with 15 bases sitting between them.

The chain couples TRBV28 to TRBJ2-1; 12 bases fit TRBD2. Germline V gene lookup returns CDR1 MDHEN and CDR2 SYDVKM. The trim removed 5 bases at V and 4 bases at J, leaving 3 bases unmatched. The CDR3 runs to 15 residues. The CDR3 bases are TGTGCCAGCAGTACTAGCGGGAGGTCTTACAATGAGCAGTTCTTC. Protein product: CASSTSGRSYNEQFF.

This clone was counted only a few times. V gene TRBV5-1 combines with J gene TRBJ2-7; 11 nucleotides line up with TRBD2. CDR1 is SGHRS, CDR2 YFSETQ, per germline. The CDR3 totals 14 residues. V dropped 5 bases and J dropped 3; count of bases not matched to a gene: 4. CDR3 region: CASRSGTSGYEQYF. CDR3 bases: TGCGCCAGCAGATCCGGGACTAGCGGCTACGAGCAGTACTTC.

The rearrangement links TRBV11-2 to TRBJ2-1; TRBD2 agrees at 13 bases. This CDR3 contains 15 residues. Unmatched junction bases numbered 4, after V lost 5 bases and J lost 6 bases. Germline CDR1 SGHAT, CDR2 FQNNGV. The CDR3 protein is CASSRGTSGINEQFF. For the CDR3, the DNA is TGTGCCAGCAGCCGAGGGACTAGCGGGATCAATGAGCAGTTCTTC.

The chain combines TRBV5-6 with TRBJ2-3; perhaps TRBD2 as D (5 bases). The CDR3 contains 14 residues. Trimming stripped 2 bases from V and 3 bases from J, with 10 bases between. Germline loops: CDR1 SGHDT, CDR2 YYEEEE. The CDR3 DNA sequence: TGTGCCAGCAGCTTCGTAGGGAGAACAGATACGCAGTATTTT. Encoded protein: CASSFVGRTDTQYF.

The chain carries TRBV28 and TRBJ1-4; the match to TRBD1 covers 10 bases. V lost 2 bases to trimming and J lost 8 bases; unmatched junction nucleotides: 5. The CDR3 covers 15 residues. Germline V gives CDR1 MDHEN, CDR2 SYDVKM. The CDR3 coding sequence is TGTGCCAGCAGTTTAGCCGGGACAGGGGTCGAAAAACTGTTTTTT. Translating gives CASSLAGTGVEKLFF.

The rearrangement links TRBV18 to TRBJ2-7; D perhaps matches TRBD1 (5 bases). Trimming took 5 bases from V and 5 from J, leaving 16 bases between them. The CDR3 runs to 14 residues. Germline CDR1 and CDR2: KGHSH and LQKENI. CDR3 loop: CASSTEIQGHEQYF. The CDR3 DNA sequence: TGTGCCAGCTCAACAGAGATCCAGGGTCACGAGCAGTACTTC.

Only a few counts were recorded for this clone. DNA for the CDR3: TGTGCCAGCAGCTTGCTAGGCGGTCCGGAGACCCAGTACTTC. Amino acids: CASSLLGGPETQYF. This chain joins TRBV5-5 and TRBJ2-5; D is undetermined. This CDR3 comprises 14 residues. Germline V gene lookup returns CDR1 SGHKS and CDR2 YYEKEE (reference sequence). V was trimmed by 1 base and J by 5 bases, leaving 12 bases between them.

Written as DNA, the CDR3 is TGTGCCAGCTCACCACCCCTAGTCGACCCTGGGACAGATACGCAGTATTTT. Translating gives CASSPPLVDPGTDTQYF. The rearrangement links TRBV18 to TRBJ2-3; no clear D. The germline V gene has CDR1 KGHSH and CDR2 LQKENI. Trimming shortened V by 0 bases and J by 3 bases, and 16 bases separated the two germline ends. The CDR3 spans 17 residues.

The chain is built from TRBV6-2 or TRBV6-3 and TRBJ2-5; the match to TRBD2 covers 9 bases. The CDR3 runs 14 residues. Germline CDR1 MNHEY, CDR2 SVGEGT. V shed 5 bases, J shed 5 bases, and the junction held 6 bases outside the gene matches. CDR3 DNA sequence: TGTGCCAGCAGTCGTAGCGGGAGTGGGGAGACCCAGTACTTC. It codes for CASSRSGSGETQYF.

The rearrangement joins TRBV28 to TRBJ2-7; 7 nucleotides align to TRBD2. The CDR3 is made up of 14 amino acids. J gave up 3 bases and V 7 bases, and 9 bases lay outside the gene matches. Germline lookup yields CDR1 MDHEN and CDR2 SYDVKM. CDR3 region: CASIKREPNYEQYF. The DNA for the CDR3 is TGTGCCAGCATTAAGCGGGAACCAAACTACGAGCAGTACTTC.

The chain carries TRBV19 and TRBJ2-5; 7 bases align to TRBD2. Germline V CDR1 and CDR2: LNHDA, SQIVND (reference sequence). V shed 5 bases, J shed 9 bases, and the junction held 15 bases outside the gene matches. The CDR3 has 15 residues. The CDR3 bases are TGTGCCAGTAGTTCACTAGCGTCGGCGCAATCGTCCCAGTACTTC. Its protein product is CASSSLASAQSSQYF.

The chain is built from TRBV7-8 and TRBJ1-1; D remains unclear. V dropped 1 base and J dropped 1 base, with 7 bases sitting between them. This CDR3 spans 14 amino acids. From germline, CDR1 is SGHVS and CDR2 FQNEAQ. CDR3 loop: CASSLEGGNTEAFF. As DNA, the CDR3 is TGTGCCAGCAGCTTAGAAGGAGGGAACACTGAAGCTTTCTTT.

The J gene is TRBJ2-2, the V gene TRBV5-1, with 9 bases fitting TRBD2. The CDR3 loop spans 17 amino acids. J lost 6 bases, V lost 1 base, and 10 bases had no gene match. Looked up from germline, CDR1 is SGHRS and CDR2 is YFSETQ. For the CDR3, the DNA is TGCGCCAGCAGCTTGCGGGAAGTGGGGACTAGCCCCGGGGAGCTGTTTTTT. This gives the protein CASSLREVGTSPGELFF. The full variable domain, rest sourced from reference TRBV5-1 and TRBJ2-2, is KAGVTQTPRYLIKTRGQQVTLSCSPISGHRSVSWYQQTPGQGLQFLFEYFSETQRNKGNFPGRFSGRQFSNSRSEMNVSTLELGDSALYLCASSLREVGTSPGELFFGEGSRLTVL.

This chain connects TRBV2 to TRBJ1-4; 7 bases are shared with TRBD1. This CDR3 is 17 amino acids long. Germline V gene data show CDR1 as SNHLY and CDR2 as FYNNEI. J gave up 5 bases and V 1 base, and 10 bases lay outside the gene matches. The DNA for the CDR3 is TGTGCCAGCAGTGAAGAATTAGGGGGCTGGGGAAATGAAAAACTGTTTTTT. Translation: CASSEELGGWGNEKLFF.

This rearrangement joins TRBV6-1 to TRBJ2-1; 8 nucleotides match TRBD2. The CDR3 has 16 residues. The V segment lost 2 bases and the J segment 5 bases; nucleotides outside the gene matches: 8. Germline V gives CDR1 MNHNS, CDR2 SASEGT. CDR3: CASSERQRETHNEQFF. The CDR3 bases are TGTGCCAGCAGTGAAAGACAGCGGGAGACCCACAATGAGCAGTTCTTC.

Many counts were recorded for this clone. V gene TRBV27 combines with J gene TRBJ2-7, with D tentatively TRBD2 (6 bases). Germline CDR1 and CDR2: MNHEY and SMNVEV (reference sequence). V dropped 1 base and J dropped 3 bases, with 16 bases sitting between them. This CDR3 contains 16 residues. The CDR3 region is CASSLFGGTFNYEQYF. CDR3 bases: TGTGCCAGCAGTTTATTCGGCGGGACTTTTAACTACGAGCAGTACTTC.

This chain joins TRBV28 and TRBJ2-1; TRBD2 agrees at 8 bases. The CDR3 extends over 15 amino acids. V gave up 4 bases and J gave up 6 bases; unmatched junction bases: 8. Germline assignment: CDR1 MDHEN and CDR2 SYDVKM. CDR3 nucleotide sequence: TGTGCCAGCAGTTATCAGCGGGAGCGTTTCAATGAGCAGTTCTTC. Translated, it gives CASSYQRERFNEQFF.

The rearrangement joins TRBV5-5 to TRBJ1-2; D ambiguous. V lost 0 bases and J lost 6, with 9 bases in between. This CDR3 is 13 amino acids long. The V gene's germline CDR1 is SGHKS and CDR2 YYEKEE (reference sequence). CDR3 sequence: CASSLGGYNGYTF. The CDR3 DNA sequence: TGTGCCAGCAGCTTGGGAGGGTACAATGGCTACACCTTC.

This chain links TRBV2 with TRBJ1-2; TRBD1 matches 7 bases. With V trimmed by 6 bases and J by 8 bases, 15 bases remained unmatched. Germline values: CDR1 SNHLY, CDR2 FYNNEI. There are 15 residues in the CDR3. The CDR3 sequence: CASSKKGATMVGYTF. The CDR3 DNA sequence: TGTGCCAGCAGCAAGAAGGGGGCGACTATGGTGGGCTACACCTTC.

The CDR3 loop is CASSVAVRGNEQFF. In nucleotides, the CDR3 is TGTGCCAGCAGCGTCGCAGTCCGGGGCAATGAGCAGTTCTTC. The J gene is TRBJ2-1, the V gene TRBV9; possible D gene TRBD2, 5 bases. The CDR3 is 14 residues long. V was trimmed by 2 bases and J by 6 bases, leaving 12 bases between them. Germline lookup yields CDR1 SGDLS and CDR2 YYNGEE.

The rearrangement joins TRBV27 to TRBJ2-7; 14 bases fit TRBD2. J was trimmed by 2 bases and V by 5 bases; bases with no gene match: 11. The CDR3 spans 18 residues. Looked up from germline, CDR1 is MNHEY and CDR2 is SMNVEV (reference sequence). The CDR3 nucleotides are TGTGCCAGCAGTCGTTTAGGGACTAGCGGGAGTTTGCCCTACGAGCAGTACTTC. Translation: CASSRLGTSGSLPYEQYF.